This entry lists 31 T cell receptor beta chains sequenced from one sample in a study of control samples from healthy donors and cancer patients. Here immunoSEQ multiplex PCR was the method, and the copy in TCRdb shows in-frame clones only, minus some. The sample lists fewer than 70,000 clones, approximately 86% seen once, with more than 12% in the top ten. Sequencing input: PBMCs. All receptors derive from a man in his 60s with head and neck cancer.

This chain's CDR3 is CASSLKAFPGELFF. DNA for the CDR3: TGTGCCAGCAGCTTAAAAGCTTTCCCCGGGGAGCTGTTTTTT. The chain joins TRBV7-3 to TRBJ2-2; no clear D gene. The germline V and J ends were trimmed by 1 base and 6 bases, with 9 bases remaining between them. CDR3 size: 14 residues. Per germline, CDR1 SGHTA and CDR2 FQGTGA.

This chain joins TRBV30 and TRBJ2-1; D is unresolved. The CDR3 loop spans 14 amino acids. With 3 bases removed from V and 0 bases from J, the gap between germline ends came to 9 bases. CDR1 GTSNPN and CDR2 SVGIG come from the germline V gene (reference sequence). Here the CDR3 DNA reads TGTGCCTGGAGCCATCGAAGCTCCTACAATGAGCAGTTCTTC. Protein product: CAWSHRSSYNEQFF.

V is TRBV29-1 and J is TRBJ2-7; 11 bases line up with TRBD2. Trimming took 7 bases from V and 7 from J; bases not matched to a gene: 12. The CDR3 loop spans 14 amino acids. Germline-derived CDR1 and CDR2 are SQVTM and ANQGSEA. CDR3 in DNA: TGCAGCGCCTCTGGACGGGCTAGCGGGGGGGAGCAGTACTTC. Translated, it gives CSASGRASGGEQYF.

The chain links TRBV4-3 to TRBJ1-6; D gene uncertain. Germline V gene data show CDR1 as LGHNA and CDR2 as YSLEER. The CDR3 spans 14 residues. Trimming removed 0 bases at V and 10 bases at J, with 10 bases between. This CDR3 reads CASSQDWVGSPLHF. Here the CDR3 DNA reads TGCGCCAGCAGCCAAGACTGGGTTGGCTCACCCCTCCACTTT.

The rearrangement uses TRBV5-1 and TRBJ1-1; maybe TRBD1 (5 bases). Germline values: CDR1 SGHRS, CDR2 YFSETQ. V was shortened by 0 bases and J by 1 base, with 13 bases between the two germline ends. The CDR3 contains 16 residues. CDR3 region: CASSLGGRVGNTEAFF. The CDR3 DNA sequence: TGCGCCAGCAGCTTGGGGGGCAGGGTCGGGAACACTGAAGCTTTCTTT.

V usage is TRBV28 and J usage is TRBJ1-4; the D is unclear. Germline V gene lookup returns CDR1 MDHEN and CDR2 SYDVKM. Trimming cost V 2 bases and J 7 bases, with 14 bases left between them. This CDR3 comprises 15 residues. The CDR3 here is CASSLQSIRGEKLFF. The CDR3 nucleotides read TGTGCCAGCAGTTTACAGTCCATACGCGGTGAAAAACTGTTTTTT.

This clone is judged medium-sized (0.01 to 0.1%). The chain employs TRBV5-4 and TRBJ2-1; D possibly matches TRBD1 or TRBD2 (5 bases each). CDR1 is SGHNT and CDR2 is YYREEE in the germline V gene (reference sequence). CDR3 length: 13 residues. Trimming removed 4 bases from V and 10 bases from J, with 15 bases in between. The CDR3 coding sequence is TGTGCCAGCAGCATGGGGACGGGGTTAGAGCAGTTCTTC. It translates to CASSMGTGLEQFF.

This chain links TRBV11-2 with TRBJ2-1, with D perhaps TRBD2 (5 bases). This CDR3 has 11 residues. Trimming shortened V by 1 base and J by 10 bases, and 5 bases separated the two germline ends. Germline V gene lookup returns CDR1 SGHAT and CDR2 FQNNGV. This CDR3 is CASSLAGEQFF. The CDR3 nucleotides read TGTGCCAGCAGCTTAGCGGGAGAGCAGTTCTTC.

V gene TRBV19 combines with J gene TRBJ2-5; either TRBD1 or TRBD2 may fit D (5 bases each). Germline V lookup: CDR1 LNHDA, CDR2 SQIVND (reference sequence). The ends were cut back, 5 bases at V and 4 bases at J, with 14 bases in the middle. The CDR3 runs to 14 residues. The CDR3 sequence: CASSGIRGGETQYF. CDR3 DNA sequence: TGTGCCAGTAGTGGTATCCGGGGCGGAGAGACCCAGTACTTC.

The chain couples TRBV2 to TRBJ2-3, with a weak D call TRBD1 (5 bases). The V gene lost 6 bases and the J gene lost 8 bases, with 15 bases spanning the gap. The CDR3 covers 13 residues. Germline CDR1 and CDR2: SNHLY and FYNNEI. CDR3 loop: CASRPDQGGTQYF. CDR3 DNA: TGTGCCAGCAGGCCCGATCAGGGTGGTACGCAGTATTTT.

The chain employs TRBV19 and TRBJ2-2, with D perhaps TRBD1 (5 bases). This CDR3 spans 14 amino acids. CDR1 and CDR2 (germline): LNHDA, SQIVND (reference sequence). The V gene lost 3 bases and the J gene lost 6 bases, with 11 bases spanning the gap. CDR3 protein: CASSIGAGAGELFF. The CDR3 DNA sequence: TGTGCCAGTAGTATTGGGGCTGGTGCCGGGGAGCTGTTTTTT.

The gene calls are TRBV7-2 and TRBJ1-6; D is unclear. V dropped 5 bases and J dropped 7 bases, with 18 bases sitting between them. CDR3 length: 16 residues. Germline assignment: CDR1 SGHTA and CDR2 FQGNSA. CDR3 coding DNA: TGTGCCAGCAGCCCCCGGGGAAGTCGTAGCAATTCACCCCTCCACTTT. It specifies CASSPRGSRSNSPLHF.

Only one count was recorded for this clone. V and J are TRBV18 and TRBJ1-1, with 9 nucleotides matching TRBD1. V shed 6 bases, J shed 9 bases, and the junction held 5 bases outside the gene matches. This CDR3 comprises 12 residues. The germline CDR1 and CDR2 sequences are KGHSH and LQKENI. For the CDR3, the DNA is TGTGCCAGCTCTCGGGACAGGGAGAAAGCTTTCTTT. Its translation: CASSRDREKAFF.

This clone was seen just once. This chain joins TRBV30 and TRBJ1-1; 7 nucleotides agree with TRBD1. The CDR3 length is 12 residues. Germline V gives CDR1 GTSNPN, CDR2 SVGIG (reference sequence). Trimming at V came to 3 bases and at J to 5 bases, leaving 3 bases not matched to a gene. The CDR3 region has the DNA TGTGCCTGGAGACCAGGGGGAACTGAAGCTTTCTTT. This translates into CAWRPGGTEAFF.

This chain uses TRBV2 with TRBJ1-5, with D possibly being TRBD1 (5 bases). Trimming removed 5 bases from V and 4 bases from J, with 15 bases in between. Germline V gives CDR1 SNHLY, CDR2 FYNNEI. The CDR3 runs 15 residues. CDR3 DNA: TGTGCCAGCAGTCCCCTGGGGGTCCAAAATCAGCCCCAGCATTTT. It yields the protein CASSPLGVQNQPQHF.

V is TRBV3-1 (or the pseudogene TRBV3-2) and J is TRBJ1-1, with D unclear. V was shortened by 4 bases and J by 0 bases, with 15 bases between the two germline ends. The CDR3 runs 16 residues. Germline-derived CDR1 and CDR2 are LGHDT and YNNKEL (reference sequence). The CDR3 sequence is CASSPARAFMNTEAFF. As DNA, the CDR3 is TGTGCCAGCAGCCCGGCCCGGGCCTTTATGAACACTGAAGCTTTCTTT.

This chain connects TRBV9 to TRBJ1-4, with TRBD1 matching over 7 bases. Germline V CDR1 and CDR2: SGDLS, YYNGEE. This CDR3 has 14 amino acids. V was clipped by 1 base and J by 7 bases; unmatched bases: 4. This CDR3 reads CASSVRQGGEKLFF. The CDR3 bases are TGTGCCAGCAGCGTAAGACAGGGTGGTGAAAAACTGTTTTTT.

The chain joins TRBV27 to TRBJ1-3, with TRBD1 identical over 7 bases. CDR1 is MNHEY and CDR2 is SMNVEV in the germline V gene (reference sequence). Unmatched junction bases numbered 11, after V lost 3 bases and J lost 0 bases. The CDR3 length is 18 residues. CDR3 DNA: TGTGCCAGCAGTTTGCGAATTCCGGGACAGCGCTCTGGAAACACCATATATTTT. Translating it yields CASSLRIPGQRSGNTIYF.

The gene calls are TRBV29-1 and TRBJ2-5, with 10 bases matching TRBD2. With V trimmed by 3 bases and J by 2 bases, 9 bases remained unmatched. The germline V gene encodes CDR1 SQVTM and CDR2 ANQGSEA. The length of the CDR3 is 16 residues. CDR3: CSVDRAGGGLQETQYF. The CDR3 coding sequence is TGCAGCGTTGACAGAGCGGGAGGGGGGTTACAAGAGACCCAGTACTTC.

The chain has TRBV6-5 and TRBJ1-2, with 10 bases matching TRBD1. Germline CDR1 MNHEY, CDR2 SVGAGI. Unmatched junction bases numbered 6, after V lost 4 bases and J lost 7 bases. The CDR3 extends over 14 amino acids. CDR3 bases: TGTGCCAGCAGTTCTGGGACAGGGGTCGGTGGCTACACCTTC. This encodes CASSSGTGVGGYTF.

This chain links TRBV5-1 with TRBJ2-2; D unclear. V was trimmed by 0 bases and J by 1 base, leaving 10 bases between them. Germline V gives CDR1 SGHRS, CDR2 YFSETQ. The CDR3 totals 16 residues. CDR3 DNA sequence: TGCGCCAGCAGCTTGGGGGCAGTTTTGAACACCGGGGAGCTGTTTTTT. It is translated as CASSLGAVLNTGELFF.

This rearrangement joins TRBV28 to TRBJ1-2; possible D gene TRBD1, 5 bases. In germline, CDR1 is MDHEN, CDR2 SYDVKM. The CDR3 has 16 amino acids. Deletions cut 5 bases from V and 2 bases from J, with 18 bases between. This CDR3 is CASSQPARGWNYGYTF. The DNA for the CDR3 is TGTGCCAGCAGTCAGCCCGCGCGGGGGTGGAACTATGGCTACACCTTC.

This clone showed up just a few times. In nucleotides, the CDR3 is TGTGCCAGCAGCTTGGTCCCCGGGGGCTCCTACGAGCAGTACTTC. Translated: CASSLVPGGSYEQYF. The chain uses TRBV5-5 and TRBJ2-7; maybe TRBD2 (6 bases). The V and J ends lost 0 bases and 0 bases respectively, with 10 bases between them. Germline V gene lookup returns CDR1 SGHKS and CDR2 YYEKEE (reference sequence). This CDR3 has 15 residues.

This clone was recorded only once. The rearrangement links TRBV30 to TRBJ1-5; D not resolved. Germline values: CDR1 GTSNPN, CDR2 SVGIG (reference sequence). Trimming left V 5 bases short and J 5 bases short, with 7 bases between. This CDR3 contains 11 residues. The CDR3 DNA sequence: TGTGCCTGGGGTGAGGATCAGCCCCAGCATTTT. Translated, it gives CAWGEDQPQHF.

J is TRBJ2-7 and V is TRBV6-2 or TRBV6-3, with D hard to call. This CDR3 is built from 13 residues. The germline V gene encodes CDR1 MNHEY and CDR2 SVGEGT. Trimming took 2 bases from V and 3 from J, leaving 8 bases between them. The CDR3 coding sequence is TGTGCCAGCAGTTACGGGCAGGTCTACGAGCAGTACTTC. This codes for CASSYGQVYEQYF.

This clone was recorded once. The V gene is TRBV15, the J gene TRBJ2-3, with TRBD2 matching 12 bases. Germline-derived CDR1 and CDR2 are LNHNV and YYDKDF (reference sequence). The CDR3 is made up of 18 amino acids. V lost 0 bases and J lost 0; bases outside the gene matches: 4. Written as DNA, the CDR3 is TGTGCCACCAGCAGAGACCTAGCGGGGGGGTATAGCACAGATACGCAGTATTTT. Translated: CATSRDLAGGYSTDTQYF.

The chain employs TRBV10-2 and TRBJ1-5; D perhaps matches TRBD1 (6 bases). Germline V gene sequence: CDR1 WSHSY, CDR2 SAAADI. The V end lost 7 bases, the J end lost 2 bases, and 12 bases lay between the germline ends. The CDR3 has 14 residues. CDR3 protein: CASKLSGGNQPQHF. The CDR3 DNA reads as TGCGCCAGCAAATTATCAGGGGGCAATCAGCCCCAGCATTTT.

The DNA for the CDR3 is TGTGCCAGCACCCGCTGGGCACGCAAGAGCAATCAGCCCCAGCATTTT. Translation gives CASTRWARKSNQPQHF. This chain connects TRBV7-6 to TRBJ1-5; D is ambiguous. Trimming shortened V by 7 bases and J by 1 base, and 17 bases separated the two germline ends. CDR3 length equals 16 residues. In germline, CDR1 is SGHVS, CDR2 FNYEAQ. Complete variable domain (other parts from reference TRBV7-6 and TRBJ1-5): GAGVSQSPRYKVTKRGQDVALRCDPISGHVSLYWYRQALGQGPEFLTYFNYEAQQDKSGLPNDRFSAERPEGSISTLTIQRTEQRDSAMYRCASTRWARKSNQPQHFGDGTRLSIL.

The chain uses TRBV19 and TRBJ2-2, with 8 bases matching TRBD1. The V and J ends lost 8 bases and 1 base, in that order; junction bases with no gene match: 3. Germline values: CDR1 LNHDA, CDR2 SQIVND (reference sequence). The CDR3 runs 14 residues. The CDR3 spells CASGGTGNTGELFF. Here the CDR3 DNA reads TGTGCCAGTGGGGGGACAGGGAACACCGGGGAGCTGTTTTTT.

V usage is TRBV5-4 and J usage is TRBJ1-4; D not certain. CDR3 size: 18 residues. The ends were cut back, 0 bases at V and 2 bases at J, with 17 bases in the middle. Looked up from germline, CDR1 is SGHNT and CDR2 is YYREEE (reference sequence). For the CDR3, the DNA is TGTGCCAGCAGCTTGGCGGGCAGCCTCCCTTTTACTAATGAAAAACTGTTTTTT. Its translation is CASSLAGSLPFTNEKLFF.

The V and J genes are TRBV7-2 and TRBJ1-3; D possibly corresponds to TRBD1 (5 bases). CDR1 is SGHTA, CDR2 FQGNSA, per germline. CDR3 length equals 15 residues. Trimming shortened V by 0 bases and J by 0 bases, and 6 bases separated the two germline ends. CDR3 protein: CASSLAQGSGNTIYF. The CDR3 nucleotides read TGTGCCAGCAGCTTAGCGCAGGGCTCTGGAAACACCATATATTTT.